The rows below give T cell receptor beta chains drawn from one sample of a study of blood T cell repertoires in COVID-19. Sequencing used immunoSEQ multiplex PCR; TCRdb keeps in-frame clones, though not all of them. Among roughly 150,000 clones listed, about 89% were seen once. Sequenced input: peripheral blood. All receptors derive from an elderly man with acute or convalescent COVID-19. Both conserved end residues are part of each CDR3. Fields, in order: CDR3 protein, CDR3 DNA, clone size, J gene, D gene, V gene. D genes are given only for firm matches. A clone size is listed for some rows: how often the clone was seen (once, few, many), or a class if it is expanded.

CASSLAGAGGYGYTF | TGTGCCAGCAGCTTGGCTGGGGCAGGGGGCTATGGCTACACCTTC | once | TRBJ1-2 | TRBD1 | TRBV5-6
CASSLVQQETQYF | TGTGCCAGCAGCTTAGTTCAACAAGAGACCCAGTACTTC | . | TRBJ2-5 | . | TRBV11-2
CASSQTRVPSTEQYF | TGTGCCAGCAGCCAAACCAGGGTCCCTTCTACGGAGCAGTACTTC | . | TRBJ2-7 | . | TRBV3-1/TRBV3-2
CASSSPGQNNSPLHF | TGTGCCAGCAGTTCTCCGGGACAGAATAATTCACCCCTCCACTTT | . | TRBJ1-6 | TRBD1 | TRBV28
CASSTAISDGRANTEAFF | TGCGCCAGCAGCACCGCAATTTCGGACGGGAGAGCGAACACTGAAGCTTTCTTT | . | TRBJ1-1 | . | TRBV5-1
CASSVGRHTGELFF | TGTGCCAGCAGCGTAGGGCGGCACACCGGGGAGCTGTTTTTT | . | TRBJ2-2 | . | TRBV9
CASSPGGTYNEQFF | TGCGCCAGCAGCCCTGGCGGGACTTACAATGAGCAGTTCTTC | . | TRBJ2-1 | . | TRBV5-1
CASSQGARTEAFF | TGTGCCAGCAGCCAGGGGGCTCGTACTGAAGCTTTCTTT | few | TRBJ1-1 | TRBD1 | TRBV5-6
CASSSLGAFYGYTF | TGTGCCAGCAGCTCCCTCGGTGCTTTCTATGGCTACACCTTC | . | TRBJ1-2 | . | TRBV11-2
CASSQDIPRSGNTIYF | TGTGCCAGCAGCCAAGATATTCCGCGCTCTGGAAACACCATATATTTT | . | TRBJ1-3 | . | TRBV14
CASSGTSTSRNQETQYF | TGTGCCAGCTCCGGGACTAGCACATCCAGAAACCAAGAGACCCAGTACTTC | once | TRBJ2-5 | TRBD2 | TRBV2
CASATGVDYEQYF | TGCGCCAGCGCGACAGGGGTGGACTACGAGCAGTACTTC | . | TRBJ2-7 | TRBD1 | TRBV5-1
CASSETQVNQPQHF | TGTGCCAGCAGTGAAACCCAGGTCAATCAGCCCCAGCATTTT | . | TRBJ1-5 | . | TRBV2
CASSIREPNTEAFF | TGTGCCAGTAGTATCAGGGAACCGAACACTGAAGCTTTCTTT | . | TRBJ1-1 | . | TRBV19
CASHMGGGNQPQHF | TGTGCCAGCCATATGGGGGGGGGTAATCAGCCCCAGCATTTT | . | TRBJ1-5 | . | TRBV28
CASSVTTGYNYGYTF | TGTGCCAGCAGCGTAACCACAGGGTACAACTATGGCTACACCTTC | . | TRBJ1-2 | . | TRBV11-2
CASSQQGWLTDTQYF | TGTGCCAGCAGTCAACAGGGTTGGTTGACAGATACGCAGTATTTT | . | TRBJ2-3 | . | TRBV27
CASSPLTSGQRALNEQFF | TGTGCCAGCAGCCCGCTGACTAGCGGGCAACGAGCCCTCAATGAGCAGTTCTTC | . | TRBJ2-1 | TRBD2 | TRBV4-2
CASSFTGLLSYNEQFF | TGTGCCAGCAGTTTCACTGGACTCCTCTCCTACAATGAGCAGTTCTTC | few | TRBJ2-1 | . | TRBV7-8
CASSERQTTGYTF | TGTGCCAGCAGTGAACGGCAGACTACTGGCTACACCTTC | . | TRBJ1-2 | . | TRBV6-1
CASSARDFSYNEQFF | TGTGCCAGCAGCGCAAGGGACTTCTCCTACAATGAGCAGTTCTTC | . | TRBJ2-1 | . | TRBV9
CASSVIAGTATEAFF | TGTGCCAGCAGCGTGATCGCCGGGACAGCAACTGAAGCTTTCTTT | . | TRBJ1-1 | TRBD1 | TRBV7-2
CASSPSGTVGEKLFF | TGTGCCAGCAGTCCGTCCGGGACAGTGGGCGAAAAACTGTTTTTT | . | TRBJ1-4 | TRBD1 | TRBV28
CAISEGQGAYEQYF | TGTGCCATCAGTGAGGGACAGGGGGCCTACGAGCAGTACTTC | . | TRBJ2-7 | TRBD1 | TRBV10-3
CASSPPLGRQGSHEQYF | TGTGCCAGCAGTCCCCCCCTTGGTCGACAGGGGTCCCACGAGCAGTACTTC | . | TRBJ2-7 | TRBD1 | TRBV2
CASSLGDSPGGETQYF | TGTGCCAGCAGCTTGGGGGACTCCCCCGGGGGAGAGACCCAGTACTTC | . | TRBJ2-5 | . | TRBV11-2
CASHAGTGFGNTIYF | TGTGCCAGTCACGCCGGGACAGGGTTTGGAAACACCATATATTTT | . | TRBJ1-3 | TRBD1 | TRBV27
CAAGGRMNTEAFF | TGTGCCGCAGGGGGGCGGATGAACACTGAAGCTTTCTTT | . | TRBJ1-1 | TRBD1 | TRBV19
CAISDGVSGNTIYF | TGTGCCATCAGTGACGGGGTCTCTGGAAACACCATATATTTT | . | TRBJ1-3 | . | TRBV10-3
CSVSSGGNQPQHF | TGCAGCGTTAGTTCAGGGGGGAATCAGCCCCAGCATTTT | . | TRBJ1-5 | TRBD1 | TRBV29-1
CASSLTGGPYEQYF | TGTGCCAGCAGCTTGACGGGGGGCCCCTACGAGCAGTACTTC | . | TRBJ2-7 | . | TRBV11-2
CASSSGRTNTEAFF | TGTGCCAGCAGCTCAGGACGGACTAACACTGAAGCTTTCTTT | few | TRBJ1-1 | . | TRBV5-4
CASSSTGEQFF | TGCGCCAGCAGTTCTACAGGGGAGCAGTTCTTC | . | TRBJ2-1 | . | TRBV5-1
CASNNLYEQYF | TGTGCCAGCAACAACCTCTACGAGCAGTACTTC | few | TRBJ2-7 | . | TRBV7-8
CAWSSRQGYGYTF | TGTGCCTGGAGTAGTCGACAGGGCTATGGCTACACCTTC | . | TRBJ1-2 | TRBD1 | TRBV30
CASSESGRGNEQFF | TGCGCCAGCAGTGAGTCAGGCCGGGGGAATGAGCAGTTCTTC | . | TRBJ2-1 | . | TRBV10-1
CASSLGRTNEQFF | TGTGCCAGCAGTCTGGGCAGAACGAATGAGCAGTTCTTC | . | TRBJ2-1 | . | TRBV11-1
CASSLAGGSEQYF | TGCGCCAGCAGCTTGGCCGGAGGCTCCGAGCAGTACTTC | . | TRBJ2-7 | . | TRBV5-1
CASSFADYGYTF | TGTGCCAGCAGTTTTGCGGACTATGGCTACACCTTC | once | TRBJ1-2 | . | TRBV12-3/TRBV12-4
CSVERLAGGRETQYF | TGCAGCGTTGAAAGACTAGCGGGGGGGCGAGAGACCCAGTACTTC | . | TRBJ2-5 | TRBD2 | TRBV29-1
CASSSLALVEAYNEQFF | TGTGCCAGCAGCTCCCTCGCGTTAGTCGAGGCCTACAATGAGCAGTTCTTC | . | TRBJ2-1 | . | TRBV5-6
CASSQQGVYGYTF | TGTGCCAGCAGCCAACAGGGCGTCTATGGCTACACCTTC | few | TRBJ1-2 | . | TRBV6-5
CASSPRTSGDPGELFF | TGTGCCAGCTCACCACGGACTAGCGGGGATCCCGGGGAGCTGTTTTTT | few | TRBJ2-2 | TRBD2 | TRBV18
CASSQSGTSGKKTQYF | TGTGCCAGCAGCCAGTCCGGGACTAGCGGGAAAAAGACCCAGTACTTC | . | TRBJ2-5 | TRBD2 | TRBV3-1/TRBV3-2